In this sample, the clone carrying this T cell receptor (beta chain) turned up many times. Its antigen is unidentified. These data are taken from a study of CD8 T cells in ankylosing spondylitis. General study results and limits: Seemingly distinctive of ankylosing spondylitis blood was a TCR beta motif formed by eight highly homologous variants. Researchers reportedly found disease-linked clones significantly enriched in matched ankylosing spondylitis synovial fluid.

Germline assignment: CDR1 LGHNA and CDR2 YSLEER. This CDR3 has 15 amino acids. Trimming stripped 4 bases from V and 6 bases from J, with 16 bases between. TCRdb re-called the 5' RACE reads with MiXCR, one entry per CDR3 protein. The table shows more than 300,000 distinct CDR3 sequences, with approximately 8% occurring only once. The receptor's source is a male donor with ankylosing spondylitis. The chain joins TRBV4-3 to TRBJ2-1, with no clear D. Sequencing was performed on blood, either unsorted or a sorted T cell fraction (not recorded which). CDR3 loop: CASSPLVGLSNEQFF. The CDR3 DNA reads TGCGCCAGCAGCCCTTTAGTTGGGCTTAGCAATGAGCAGTTCTTC.